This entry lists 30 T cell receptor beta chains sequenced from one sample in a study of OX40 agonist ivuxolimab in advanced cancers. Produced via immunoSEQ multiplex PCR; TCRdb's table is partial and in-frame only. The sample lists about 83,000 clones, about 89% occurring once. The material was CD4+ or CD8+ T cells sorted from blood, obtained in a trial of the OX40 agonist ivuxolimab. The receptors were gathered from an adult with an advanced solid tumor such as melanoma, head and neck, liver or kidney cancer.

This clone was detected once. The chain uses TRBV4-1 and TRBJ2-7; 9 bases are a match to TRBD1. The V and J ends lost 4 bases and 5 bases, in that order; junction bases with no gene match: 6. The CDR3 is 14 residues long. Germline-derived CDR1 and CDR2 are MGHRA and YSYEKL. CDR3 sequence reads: CASSRRYRGHEQYF. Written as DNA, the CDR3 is TGCGCCAGCAGCCGCCGATACAGGGGGCACGAGCAGTACTTC.

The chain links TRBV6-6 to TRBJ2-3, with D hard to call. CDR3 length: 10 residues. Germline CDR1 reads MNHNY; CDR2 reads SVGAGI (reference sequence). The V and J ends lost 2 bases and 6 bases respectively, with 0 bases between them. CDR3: CASSYDTQYF. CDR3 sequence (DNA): TGTGCCAGCAGTTACGATACGCAGTATTTT.

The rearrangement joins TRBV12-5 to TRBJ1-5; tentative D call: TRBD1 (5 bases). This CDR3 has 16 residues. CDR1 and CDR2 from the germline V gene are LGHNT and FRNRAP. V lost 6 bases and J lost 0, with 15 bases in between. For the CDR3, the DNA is TGTGCTAGTGGCCCTTGGGGGAGTTATAGCAATCAGCCCCAGCATTTT. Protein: CASGPWGSYSNQPQHF.

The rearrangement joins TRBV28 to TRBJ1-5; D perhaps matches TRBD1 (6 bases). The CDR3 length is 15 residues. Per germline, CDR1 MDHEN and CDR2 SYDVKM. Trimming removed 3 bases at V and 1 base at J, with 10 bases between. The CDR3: CASSLTGRSNQPQHF. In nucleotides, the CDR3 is TGTGCCAGCAGTTTGACAGGACGGAGCAATCAGCCCCAGCATTTT.

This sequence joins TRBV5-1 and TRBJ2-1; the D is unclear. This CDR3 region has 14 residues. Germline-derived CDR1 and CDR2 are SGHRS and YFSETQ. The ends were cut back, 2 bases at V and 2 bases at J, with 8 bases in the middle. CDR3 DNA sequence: TGCGCCAGCAGCTTATCCCTAGCCTACAATGAGCAGTTCTTC. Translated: CASSLSLAYNEQFF. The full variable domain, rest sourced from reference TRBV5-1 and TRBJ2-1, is KAGVTQTPRYLIKTRGQQVTLSCSPISGHRSVSWYQQTPGQGLQFLFEYFSETQRNKGNFPGRFSGRQFSNSRSEMNVSTLELGDSALYLCASSLSLAYNEQFFGPGTRLTVL.

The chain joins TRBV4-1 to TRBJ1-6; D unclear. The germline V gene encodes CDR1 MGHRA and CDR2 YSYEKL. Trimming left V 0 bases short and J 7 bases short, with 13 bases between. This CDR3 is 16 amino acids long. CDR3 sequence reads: CASSQDLGRRNSPLHF. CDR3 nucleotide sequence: TGCGCCAGCAGCCAAGATTTGGGGAGGCGGAATTCACCCCTCCACTTT.

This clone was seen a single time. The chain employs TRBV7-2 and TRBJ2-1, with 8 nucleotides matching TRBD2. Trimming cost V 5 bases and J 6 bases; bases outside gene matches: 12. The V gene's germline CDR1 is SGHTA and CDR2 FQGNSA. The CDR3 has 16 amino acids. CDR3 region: CASSVAGTRPLNEQFF. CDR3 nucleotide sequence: TGTGCCAGCAGCGTTGCCGGGACTAGACCTCTCAATGAGCAGTTCTTC.

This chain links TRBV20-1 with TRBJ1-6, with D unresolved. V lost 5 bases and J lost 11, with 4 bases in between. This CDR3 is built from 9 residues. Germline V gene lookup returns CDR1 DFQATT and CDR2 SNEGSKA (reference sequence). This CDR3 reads CSASPPLHF. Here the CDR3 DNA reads TGCAGTGCTTCCCCACCCCTCCACTTT.

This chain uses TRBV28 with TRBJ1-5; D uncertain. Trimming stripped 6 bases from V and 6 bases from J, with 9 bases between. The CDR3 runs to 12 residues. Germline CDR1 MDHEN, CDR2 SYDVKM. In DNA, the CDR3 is TGTGCCAGCAGGGTTGTTGGTCAGCCCCAGCATTTT. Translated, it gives CASRVVGQPQHF.

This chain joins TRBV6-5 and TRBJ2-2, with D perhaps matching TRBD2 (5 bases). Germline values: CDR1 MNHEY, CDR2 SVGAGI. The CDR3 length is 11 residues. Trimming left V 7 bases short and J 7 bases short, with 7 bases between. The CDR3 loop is CASTGSGELFF. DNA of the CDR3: TGTGCCAGCACTGGGAGCGGGGAGCTGTTTTTT.

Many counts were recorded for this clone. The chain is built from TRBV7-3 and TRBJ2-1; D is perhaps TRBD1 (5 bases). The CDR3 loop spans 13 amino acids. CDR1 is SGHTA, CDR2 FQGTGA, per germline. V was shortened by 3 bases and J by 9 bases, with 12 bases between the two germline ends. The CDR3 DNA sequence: TGTGCCAGCAGCTTGCTACAGGTTAGTGAGCAGTTCTTC. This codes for CASSLLQVSEQFF.

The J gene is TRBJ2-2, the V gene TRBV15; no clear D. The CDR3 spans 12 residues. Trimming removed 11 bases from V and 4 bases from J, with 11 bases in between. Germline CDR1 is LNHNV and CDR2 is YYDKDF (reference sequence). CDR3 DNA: TGTGCCGCCCGAGACCGCACCGGGGAGCTGTTTTTT. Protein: CAARDRTGELFF.

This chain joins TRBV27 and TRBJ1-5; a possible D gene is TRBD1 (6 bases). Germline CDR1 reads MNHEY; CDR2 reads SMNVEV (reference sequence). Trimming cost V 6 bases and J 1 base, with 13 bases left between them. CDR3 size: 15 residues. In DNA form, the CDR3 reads TGTGCCAGCAGACCACAGGGTCGGAGCAATCAGCCCCAGCATTTT. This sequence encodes CASRPQGRSNQPQHF.

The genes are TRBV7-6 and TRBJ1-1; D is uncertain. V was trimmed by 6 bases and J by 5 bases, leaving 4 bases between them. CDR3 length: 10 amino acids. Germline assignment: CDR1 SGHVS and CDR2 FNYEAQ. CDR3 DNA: TGTGCCAGCAGGGAAACTGAAGCTTTCTTT. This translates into CASRETEAFF.

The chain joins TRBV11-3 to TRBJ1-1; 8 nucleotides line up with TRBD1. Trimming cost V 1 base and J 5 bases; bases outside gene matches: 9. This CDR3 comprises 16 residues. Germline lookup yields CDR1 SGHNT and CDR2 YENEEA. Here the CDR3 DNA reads TGTGCCAGCAGCTTAGGCCCCCGGACAGGGCGAACTGAAGCTTTCTTT. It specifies CASSLGPRTGRTEAFF.

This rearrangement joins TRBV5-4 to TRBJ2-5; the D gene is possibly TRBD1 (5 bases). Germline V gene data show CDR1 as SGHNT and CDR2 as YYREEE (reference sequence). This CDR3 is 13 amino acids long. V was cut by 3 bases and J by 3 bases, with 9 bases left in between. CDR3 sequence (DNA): TGTGCCAGCAGCTCCGCCAGGGAAGAGACCCAGTACTTC. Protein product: CASSSAREETQYF.

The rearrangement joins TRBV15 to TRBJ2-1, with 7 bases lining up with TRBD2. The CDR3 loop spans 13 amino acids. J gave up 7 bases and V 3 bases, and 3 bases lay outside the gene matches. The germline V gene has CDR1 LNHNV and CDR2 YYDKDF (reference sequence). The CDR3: CATSSLGGNEQFF. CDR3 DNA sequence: TGTGCCACCAGCAGCCTGGGAGGGAATGAGCAGTTCTTC.

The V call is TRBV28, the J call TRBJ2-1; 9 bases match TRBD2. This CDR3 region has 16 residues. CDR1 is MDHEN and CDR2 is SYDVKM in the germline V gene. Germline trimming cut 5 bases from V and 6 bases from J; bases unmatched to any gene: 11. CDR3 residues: CASSPTLAGGFNEQFF. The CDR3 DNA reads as TGTGCCAGCAGTCCTACGTTGGCGGGGGGGTTCAATGAGCAGTTCTTC.

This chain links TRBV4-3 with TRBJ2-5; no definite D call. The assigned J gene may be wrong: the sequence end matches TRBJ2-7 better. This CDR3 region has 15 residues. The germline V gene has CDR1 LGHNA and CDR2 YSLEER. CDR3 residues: CASSQATAAPYEQYF. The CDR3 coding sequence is TGCGCCAGCAGCCAAGCCACGGCAGCCCCCTACGAGCAGTACTTC.

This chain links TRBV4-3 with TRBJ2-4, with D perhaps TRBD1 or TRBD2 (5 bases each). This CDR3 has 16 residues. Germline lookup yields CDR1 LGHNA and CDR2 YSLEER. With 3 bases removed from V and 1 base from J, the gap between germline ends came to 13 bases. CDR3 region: CASSHIHGDAKNIQYF. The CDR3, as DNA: TGCGCCAGCAGCCACATCCATGGGGACGCCAAAAACATTCAGTACTTC.

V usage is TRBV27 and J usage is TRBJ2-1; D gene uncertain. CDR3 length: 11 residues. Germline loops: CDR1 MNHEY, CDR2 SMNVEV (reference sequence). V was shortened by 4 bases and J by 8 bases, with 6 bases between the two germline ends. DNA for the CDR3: TGTGCCAGCAGTTATGGCGATGAGCAGTTCTTC. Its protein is CASSYGDEQFF.

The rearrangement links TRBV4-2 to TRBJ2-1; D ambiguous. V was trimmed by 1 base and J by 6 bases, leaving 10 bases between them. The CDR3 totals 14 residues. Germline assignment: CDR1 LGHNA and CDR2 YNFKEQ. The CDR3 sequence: CASSQGGIANEQFF. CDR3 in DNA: TGTGCCAGCAGCCAAGGAGGAATAGCCAATGAGCAGTTCTTC.

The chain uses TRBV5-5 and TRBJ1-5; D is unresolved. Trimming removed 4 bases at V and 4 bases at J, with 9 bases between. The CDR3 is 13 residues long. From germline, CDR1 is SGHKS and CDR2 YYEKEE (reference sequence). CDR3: CASSIALNQPQHF. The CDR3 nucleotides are TGTGCCAGCAGCATTGCCCTAAATCAGCCCCAGCATTTT. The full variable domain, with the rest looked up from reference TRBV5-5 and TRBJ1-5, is DAGVTQSPTHLIKTRGQQVTLRCSPISGHKSVSWYQQVLGQGPQFIFQYYEKEERGRGNFPDRFSARQFPNYSSELNVNALLLGDSALYLCASSIALNQPQHFGDGTRLSIL.

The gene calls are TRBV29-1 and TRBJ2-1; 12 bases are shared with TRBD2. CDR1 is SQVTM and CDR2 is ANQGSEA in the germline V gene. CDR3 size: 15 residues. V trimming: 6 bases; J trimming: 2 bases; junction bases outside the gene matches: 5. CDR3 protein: CSVPSSGGAYNEQFF. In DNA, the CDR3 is TGCAGCGTACCGTCTAGCGGGGGGGCCTACAATGAGCAGTTCTTC.

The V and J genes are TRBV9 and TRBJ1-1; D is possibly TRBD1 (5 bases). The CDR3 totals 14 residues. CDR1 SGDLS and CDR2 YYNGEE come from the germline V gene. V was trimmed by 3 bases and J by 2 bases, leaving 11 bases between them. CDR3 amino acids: CASSGRDANTEAFF. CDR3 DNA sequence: TGTGCCAGCAGCGGCCGGGACGCCAACACTGAAGCTTTCTTT.

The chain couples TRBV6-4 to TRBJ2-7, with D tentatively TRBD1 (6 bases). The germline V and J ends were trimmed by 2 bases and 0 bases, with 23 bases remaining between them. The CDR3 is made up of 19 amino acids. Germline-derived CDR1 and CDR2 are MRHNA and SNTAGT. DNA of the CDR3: TGTGCCAGCAGTGACCCCGCCCGACCACAGGGACCTAGCTCCTACGAGCAGTACTTC. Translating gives CASSDPARPQGPSSYEQYF.

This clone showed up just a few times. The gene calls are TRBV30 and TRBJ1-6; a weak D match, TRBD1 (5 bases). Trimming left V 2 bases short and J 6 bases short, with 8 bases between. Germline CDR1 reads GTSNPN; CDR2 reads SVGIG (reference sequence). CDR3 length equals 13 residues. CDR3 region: CAWSWGSNSPLHF. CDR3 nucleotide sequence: TGTGCCTGGAGTTGGGGGAGTAATTCACCCCTCCACTTT.

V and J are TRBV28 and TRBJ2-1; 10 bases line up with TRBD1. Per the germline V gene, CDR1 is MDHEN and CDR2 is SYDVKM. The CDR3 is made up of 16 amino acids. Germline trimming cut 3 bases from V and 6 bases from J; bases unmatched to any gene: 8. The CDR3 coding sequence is TGTGCCAGCAGTTTGCCCGACAGGGGGCCGAGCAATGAGCAGTTCTTC. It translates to CASSLPDRGPSNEQFF.

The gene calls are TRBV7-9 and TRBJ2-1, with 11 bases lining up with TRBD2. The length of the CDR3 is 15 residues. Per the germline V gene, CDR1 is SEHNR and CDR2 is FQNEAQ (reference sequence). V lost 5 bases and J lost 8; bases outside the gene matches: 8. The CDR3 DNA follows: TGTGCCAGCAGCCACCCCCTAGCGGGAGGTCATGAGCAGTTCTTC. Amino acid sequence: CASSHPLAGGHEQFF. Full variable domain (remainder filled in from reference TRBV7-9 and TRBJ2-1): DTGVSQNPRHKITKRGQNVTFRCDPISEHNRLYWYRQTLGQGPEFLTYFQNEAQLEKSRLLSDRFSAERPKGSFSTLEIQRTEQGDSAMYLCASSHPLAGGHEQFFGPGTRLTVL.

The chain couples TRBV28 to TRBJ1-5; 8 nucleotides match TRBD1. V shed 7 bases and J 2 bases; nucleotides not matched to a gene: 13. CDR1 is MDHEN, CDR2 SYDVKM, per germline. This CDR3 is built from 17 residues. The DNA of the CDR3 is TGTGCCAGCACCCAACGACAGGGGTGGGGTCGCAATCAGCCCCAGCATTTT. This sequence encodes CASTQRQGWGRNQPQHF.